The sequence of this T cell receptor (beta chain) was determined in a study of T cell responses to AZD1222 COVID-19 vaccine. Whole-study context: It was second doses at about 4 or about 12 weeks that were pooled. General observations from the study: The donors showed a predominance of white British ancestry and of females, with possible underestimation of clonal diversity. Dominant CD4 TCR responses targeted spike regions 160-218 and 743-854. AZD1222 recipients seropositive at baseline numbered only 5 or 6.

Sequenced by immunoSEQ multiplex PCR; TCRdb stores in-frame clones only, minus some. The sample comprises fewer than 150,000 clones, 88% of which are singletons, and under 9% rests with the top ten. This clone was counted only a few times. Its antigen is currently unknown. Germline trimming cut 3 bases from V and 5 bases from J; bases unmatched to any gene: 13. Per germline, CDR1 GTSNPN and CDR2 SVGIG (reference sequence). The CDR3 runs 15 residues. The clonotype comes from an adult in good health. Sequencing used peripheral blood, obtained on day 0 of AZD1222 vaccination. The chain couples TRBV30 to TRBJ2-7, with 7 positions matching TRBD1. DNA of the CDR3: TGTGCCTGGAGGACGGGACAGTATTTTATACACGAGCAGTACTTC. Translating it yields CAWRTGQYFIHEQYF.